The subject of this entry is one T cell receptor (beta chain). Its antigen is currently unknown. The time point here: newly diagnosed, previously untreated cHL patient sample. Isolation of CD8+ T cells from thawed PBMCs used magnetic negative selection. The comparison group had newly diagnosed, previously untreated classical Hodgkin lymphoma. The sample originates from a study of PD-1 blockade in classical Hodgkin lymphoma. TCRdb's table, derived via immunoSEQ multiplex PCR, lists solely in-frame clones and lacks some. This sample has almost 9,500 clones; about nine tenths occur once, and the top ten carry roughly 8%. This CDR3 is built from 13 residues. Per the germline V gene, CDR1 is SGHRS and CDR2 is YFSETQ. Trimming shortened V by 4 bases and J by 8 bases, and 13 bases separated the two germline ends. Study outcomes and limitations: What drove the repertoire differences, possibly disease activity or prior therapy, has not been defined. Compared with healthy donors, newly diagnosed patients reportedly showed lower baseline TCR diversity.

The sequencing sample was made of CD8+ T cells from blood. The clonotype comes from a human donor with classical Hodgkin lymphoma. This chain links TRBV5-1 with TRBJ2-1; the D is unclear. The CDR3 coding sequence is TGCGCCAGCAGCCCGTTCGAGCGACATGAGCAGTTCTTC. Encoded protein: CASSPFERHEQFF. The complete variable domain, with remaining parts taken from reference TRBV5-1 and TRBJ2-1, reads KAGVTQTPRYLIKTRGQQVTLSCSPISGHRSVSWYQQTPGQGLQFLFEYFSETQRNKGNFPGRFSGRQFSNSRSEMNVSTLELGDSALYLCASSPFERHEQFFGPGTRLTVL.